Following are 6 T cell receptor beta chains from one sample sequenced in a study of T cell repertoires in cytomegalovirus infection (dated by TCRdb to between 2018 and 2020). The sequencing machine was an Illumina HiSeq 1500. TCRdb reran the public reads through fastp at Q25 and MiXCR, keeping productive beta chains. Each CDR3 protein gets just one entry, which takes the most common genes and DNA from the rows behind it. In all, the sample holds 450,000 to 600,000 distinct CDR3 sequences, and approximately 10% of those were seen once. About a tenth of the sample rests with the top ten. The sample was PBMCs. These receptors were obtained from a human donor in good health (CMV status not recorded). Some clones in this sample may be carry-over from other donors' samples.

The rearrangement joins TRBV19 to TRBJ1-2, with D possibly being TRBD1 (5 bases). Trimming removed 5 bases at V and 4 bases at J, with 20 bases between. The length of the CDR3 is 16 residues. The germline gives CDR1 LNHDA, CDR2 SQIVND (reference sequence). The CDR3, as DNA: TGTGCCAGTAGTCCCCCGGAGGGACGGGGCGTCTATGGCTACACCTTC. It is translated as CASSPPEGRGVYGYTF.

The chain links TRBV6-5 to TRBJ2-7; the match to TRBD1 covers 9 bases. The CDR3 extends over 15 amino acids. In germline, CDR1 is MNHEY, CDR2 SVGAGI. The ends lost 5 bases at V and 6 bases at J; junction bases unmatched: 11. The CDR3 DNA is TGTGCCAGCAGTACCCCGGGACAGGGATCCGGCGAGCAGTACTTC. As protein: CASSTPGQGSGEQYF.

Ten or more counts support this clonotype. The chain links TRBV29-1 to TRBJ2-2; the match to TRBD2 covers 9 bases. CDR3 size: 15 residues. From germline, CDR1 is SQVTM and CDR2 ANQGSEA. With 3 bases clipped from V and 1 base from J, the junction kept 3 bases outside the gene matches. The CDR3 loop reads CSVERAGGNTGELFF. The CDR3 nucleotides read TGCAGCGTTGAGCGAGCGGGAGGGAACACCGGGGAGCTGTTTTTT.

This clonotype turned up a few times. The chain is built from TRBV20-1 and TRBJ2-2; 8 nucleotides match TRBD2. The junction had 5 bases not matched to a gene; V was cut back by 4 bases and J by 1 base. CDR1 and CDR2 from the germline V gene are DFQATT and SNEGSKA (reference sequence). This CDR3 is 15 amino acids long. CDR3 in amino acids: CSANPGGRNTGELFF. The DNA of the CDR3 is TGCAGTGCTAATCCGGGGGGGAGGAACACCGGGGAGCTGTTTTTT.

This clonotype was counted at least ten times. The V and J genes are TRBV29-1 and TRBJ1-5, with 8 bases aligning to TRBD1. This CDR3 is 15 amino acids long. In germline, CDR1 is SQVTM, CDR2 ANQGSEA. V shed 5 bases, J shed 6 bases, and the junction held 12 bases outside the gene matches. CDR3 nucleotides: TGCAGCGTTTTCCGACAGGGGAGAAGGAGTCAGCCCCAGCATTTT. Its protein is CSVFRQGRRSQPQHF.

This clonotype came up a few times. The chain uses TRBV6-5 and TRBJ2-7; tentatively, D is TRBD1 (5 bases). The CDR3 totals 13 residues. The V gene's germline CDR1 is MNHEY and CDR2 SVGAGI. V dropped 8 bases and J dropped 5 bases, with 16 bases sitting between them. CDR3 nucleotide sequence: TGTGCCAGCCGTCGGACACCGTGGGACGAGCAGTACTTC. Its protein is CASRRTPWDEQYF.